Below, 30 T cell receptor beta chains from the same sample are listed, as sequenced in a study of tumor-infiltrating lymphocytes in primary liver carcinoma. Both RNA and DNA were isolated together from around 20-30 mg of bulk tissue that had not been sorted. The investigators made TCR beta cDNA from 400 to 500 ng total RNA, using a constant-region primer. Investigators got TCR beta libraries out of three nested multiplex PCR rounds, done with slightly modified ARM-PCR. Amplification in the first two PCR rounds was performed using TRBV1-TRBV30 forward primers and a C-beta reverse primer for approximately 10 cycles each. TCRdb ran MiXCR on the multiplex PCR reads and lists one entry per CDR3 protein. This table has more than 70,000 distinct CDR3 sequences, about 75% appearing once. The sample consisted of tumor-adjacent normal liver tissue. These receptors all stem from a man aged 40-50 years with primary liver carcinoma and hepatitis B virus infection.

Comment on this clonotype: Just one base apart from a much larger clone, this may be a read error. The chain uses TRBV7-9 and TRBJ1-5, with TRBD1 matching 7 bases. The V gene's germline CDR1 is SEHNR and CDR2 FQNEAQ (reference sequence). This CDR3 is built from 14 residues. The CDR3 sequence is CASSWRQGNQPQHF. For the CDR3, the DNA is TGTGCCAGCAGCTGGAGACAGGGCAACCAGCCCCAGCATTTT.

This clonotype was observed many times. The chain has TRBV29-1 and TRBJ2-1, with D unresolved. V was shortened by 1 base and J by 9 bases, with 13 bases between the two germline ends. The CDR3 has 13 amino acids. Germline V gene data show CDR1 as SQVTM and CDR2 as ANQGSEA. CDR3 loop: CSVEVSGFGEQFF. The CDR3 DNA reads TGCAGCGTTGAAGTTTCGGGTTTCGGTGAGCAGTTCTTC.

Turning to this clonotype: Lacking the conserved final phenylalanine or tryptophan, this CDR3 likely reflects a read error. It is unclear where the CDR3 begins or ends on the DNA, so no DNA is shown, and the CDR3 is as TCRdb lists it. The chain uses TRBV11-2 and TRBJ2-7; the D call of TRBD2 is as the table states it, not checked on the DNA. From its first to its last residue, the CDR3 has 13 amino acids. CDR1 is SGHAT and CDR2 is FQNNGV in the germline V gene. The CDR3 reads CANSFGGASERYL.

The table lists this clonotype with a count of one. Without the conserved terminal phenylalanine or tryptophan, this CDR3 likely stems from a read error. The CDR3, as DNA: TGTGCCAGCAGTTTCGCCACAGGGGGCTACGAGCAGTACTTA. It specifies CASSFATGGYEQYL. The rearrangement links TRBV12-3 or TRBV12-4 to TRBJ2-7; 8 bases map to TRBD1. The CDR3 length is 14 residues. With V trimmed by 3 bases and J by 3 bases, 4 bases remained unmatched.

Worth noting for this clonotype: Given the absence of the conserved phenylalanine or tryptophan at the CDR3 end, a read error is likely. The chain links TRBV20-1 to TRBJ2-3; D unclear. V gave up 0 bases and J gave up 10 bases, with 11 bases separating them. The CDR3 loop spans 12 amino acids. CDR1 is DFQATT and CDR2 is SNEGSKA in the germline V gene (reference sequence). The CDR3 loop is CSARESVQAQYS. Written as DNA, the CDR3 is TGCAGTGCTAGAGAAAGCGTTCAGGCGCAGTATTCT.

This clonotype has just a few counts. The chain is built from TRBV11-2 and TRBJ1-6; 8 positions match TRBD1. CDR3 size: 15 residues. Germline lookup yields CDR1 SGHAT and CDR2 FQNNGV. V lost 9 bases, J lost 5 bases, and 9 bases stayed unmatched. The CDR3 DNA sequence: TGTGCCAGTAGCCCAGGACAGGGTGATAATTCACCCCTCCACTTT. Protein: CASSPGQGDNSPLHF.

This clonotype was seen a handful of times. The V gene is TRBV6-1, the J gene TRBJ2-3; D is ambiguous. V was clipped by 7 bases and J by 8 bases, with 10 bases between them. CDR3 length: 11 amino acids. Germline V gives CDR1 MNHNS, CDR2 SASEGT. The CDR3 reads CASNFGVTQYF. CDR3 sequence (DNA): TGTGCCAGCAATTTCGGAGTTACGCAGTATTTT.

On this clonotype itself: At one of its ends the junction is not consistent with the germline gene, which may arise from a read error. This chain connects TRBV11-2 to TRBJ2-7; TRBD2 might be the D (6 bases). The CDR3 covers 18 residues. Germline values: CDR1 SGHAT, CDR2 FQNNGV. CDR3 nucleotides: TGCGCCAGCAGCTTAGTCCCCGAGGCTAGCAGGAGGGAGCGTGAGCAGTACTTC. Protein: CASSLVPEASRREREQYF.

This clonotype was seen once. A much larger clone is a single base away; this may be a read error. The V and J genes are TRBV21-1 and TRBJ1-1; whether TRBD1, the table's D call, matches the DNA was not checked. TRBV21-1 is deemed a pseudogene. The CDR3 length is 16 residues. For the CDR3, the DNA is TGTGCCAGCAGCAAAGCGCTTCGGGGGCTGAGCACTGAAGCTTTCTTT. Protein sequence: CASSKALRGLSTEAFF.

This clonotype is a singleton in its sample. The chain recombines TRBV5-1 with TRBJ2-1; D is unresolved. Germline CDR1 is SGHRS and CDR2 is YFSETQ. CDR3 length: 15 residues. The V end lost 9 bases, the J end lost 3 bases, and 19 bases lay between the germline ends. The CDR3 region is CANSLDGPHYNEQFF. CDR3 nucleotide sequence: TGCGCCAATAGCTTGGACGGGCCTCACTACAATGAGCAGTTCTTC.

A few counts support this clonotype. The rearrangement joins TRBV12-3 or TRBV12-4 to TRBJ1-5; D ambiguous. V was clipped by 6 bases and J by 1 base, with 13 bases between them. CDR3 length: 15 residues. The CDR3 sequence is CASREGSGSNQPQHF. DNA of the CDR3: TGTGCCAGCAGAGAAGGGTCCGGGAGCAATCAGCCCCAGCATTTT.

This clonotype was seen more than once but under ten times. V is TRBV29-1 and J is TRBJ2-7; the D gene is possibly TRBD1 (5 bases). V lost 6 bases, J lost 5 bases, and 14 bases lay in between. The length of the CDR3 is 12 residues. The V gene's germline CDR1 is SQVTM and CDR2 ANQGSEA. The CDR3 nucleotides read TGCAGCGTGAGAAGGGGCCGGGACGAGCAGTACTTC. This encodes CSVRRGRDEQYF.

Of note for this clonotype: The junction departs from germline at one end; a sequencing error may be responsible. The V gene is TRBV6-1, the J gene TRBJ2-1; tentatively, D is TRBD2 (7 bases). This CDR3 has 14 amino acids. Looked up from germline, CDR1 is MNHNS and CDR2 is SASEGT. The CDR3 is CASNEQGLKNEQFF. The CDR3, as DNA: TGTGCCAGCAATGAACAGGGACTAAAGAATGAGCAGTTCTTC.

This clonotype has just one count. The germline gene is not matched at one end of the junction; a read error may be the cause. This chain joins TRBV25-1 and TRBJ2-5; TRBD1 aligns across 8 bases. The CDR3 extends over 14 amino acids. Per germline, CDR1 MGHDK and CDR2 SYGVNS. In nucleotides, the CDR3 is TGTGCCAGCAGTCCCTTCAGGGGGCGAGAGACCCGGTACTTC. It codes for CASSPFRGRETRYF.

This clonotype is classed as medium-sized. The DNA for the CDR3 is TGCGCCAGCAGCCAGGCCGGGAATGTAGATACGCAGTATTTT. It yields the protein CASSQAGNVDTQYF. V usage is TRBV4-1 and J usage is TRBJ2-3; D might be TRBD2 (5 bases). V lost 3 bases to trimming and J lost 5 bases, with 12 bases between them. Germline V gene data show CDR1 as MGHRA and CDR2 as YSYEKL. The CDR3 has 14 amino acids.

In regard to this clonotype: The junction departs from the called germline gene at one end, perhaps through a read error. The CDR3 coding sequence is TGTGCCAGCAGTCCCTGGACTAGCGGGAGTGATACGCAGTATTTT. Encoded protein: CASSPWTSGSDTQYF. J is TRBJ2-3 and V is TRBV10-2; 13 bases align to TRBD2. The CDR3 is 15 amino acids. Germline V gives CDR1 WSHSY, CDR2 SAAADI.

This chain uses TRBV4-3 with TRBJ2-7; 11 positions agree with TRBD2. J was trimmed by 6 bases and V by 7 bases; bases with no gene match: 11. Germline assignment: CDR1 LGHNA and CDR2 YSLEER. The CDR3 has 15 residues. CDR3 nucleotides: TGCGCCAGCAACCAGGAGCTAGCGGGAGGACTCGAGCAGTACTTC. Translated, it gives CASNQELAGGLEQYF.

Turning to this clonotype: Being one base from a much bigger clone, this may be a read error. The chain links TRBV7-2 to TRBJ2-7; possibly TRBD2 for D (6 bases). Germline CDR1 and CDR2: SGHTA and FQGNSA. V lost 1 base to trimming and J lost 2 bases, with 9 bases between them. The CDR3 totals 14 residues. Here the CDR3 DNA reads TGTGCCAGCAGCTTAGGGTCTAGCGCCTACGAGCAGTACTTC. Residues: CASSLGSSAYEQYF.

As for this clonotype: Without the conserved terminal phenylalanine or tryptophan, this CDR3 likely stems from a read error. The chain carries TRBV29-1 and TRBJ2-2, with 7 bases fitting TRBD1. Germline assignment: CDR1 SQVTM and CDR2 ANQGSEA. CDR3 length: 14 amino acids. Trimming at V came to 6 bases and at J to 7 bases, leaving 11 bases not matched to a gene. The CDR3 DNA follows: TGCAGCGTCTTTGGGACAGTGCGTGGCGGGGAGCTGTTTTAT. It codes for CSVFGTVRGGELFY.

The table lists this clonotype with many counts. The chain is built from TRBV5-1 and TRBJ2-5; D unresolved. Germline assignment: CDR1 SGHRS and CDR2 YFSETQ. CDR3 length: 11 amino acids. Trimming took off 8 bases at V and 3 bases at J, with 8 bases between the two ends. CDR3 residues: CARTVKETQYF. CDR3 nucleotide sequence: TGCGCCAGAACGGTCAAAGAGACCCAGTACTTC.

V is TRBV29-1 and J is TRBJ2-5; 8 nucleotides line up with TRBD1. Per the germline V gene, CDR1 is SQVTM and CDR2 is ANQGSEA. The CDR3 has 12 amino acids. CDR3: CIVEGTGKTQYF. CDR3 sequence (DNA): TGCATCGTAGAAGGGACAGGAAAGACCCAGTACTTC.

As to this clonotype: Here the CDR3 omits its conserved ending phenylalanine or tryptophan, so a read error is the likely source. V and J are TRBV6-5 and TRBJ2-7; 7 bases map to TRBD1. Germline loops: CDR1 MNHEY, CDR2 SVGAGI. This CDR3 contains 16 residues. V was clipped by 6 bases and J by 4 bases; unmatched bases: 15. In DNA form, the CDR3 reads TGTGCCAGCAGGCCCGGACAGGCAGCATCCGATTACGAGCAGTACTCC. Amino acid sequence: CASRPGQAASDYEQYS.

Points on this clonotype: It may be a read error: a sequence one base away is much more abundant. CDR3 sequence (DNA): TGTGCCACCAGTGATTCTCTCAGACTAGCGGAGCGGAACACCGGGGAGCTGTTTTTT. Translating it yields CATSDSLRLAERNTGELFF. The chain employs TRBV24-1 and TRBJ2-2, with TRBD2 matching 9 bases. J gave up 1 base and V 2 bases, and 10 bases lay outside the gene matches. Per germline, CDR1 KGHDR and CDR2 SFDVKD. The CDR3 runs 19 residues.

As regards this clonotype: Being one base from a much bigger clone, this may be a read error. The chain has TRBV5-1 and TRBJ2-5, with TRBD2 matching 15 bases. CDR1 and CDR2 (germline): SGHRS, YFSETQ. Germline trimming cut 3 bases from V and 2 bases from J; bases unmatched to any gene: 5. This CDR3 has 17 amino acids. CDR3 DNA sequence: TGCGCCAGCAGCTGCGGACTAGCGGGAGGGCCTCAAGAGACCCAGTACTTC. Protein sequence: CASSCGLAGGPQETQYF.

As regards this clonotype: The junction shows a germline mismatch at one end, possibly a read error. The CDR3 coding sequence is TGTGCCACCAGTGAGGGACTAGCGGGAGCACCTTACAATGAGCAGTTCTTC. Encoded protein: CATSEGLAGAPYNEQFF. The chain links TRBV25-1 to TRBJ2-1; 14 nucleotides line up with TRBD2. CDR1 MGHDK and CDR2 SYGVNS come from the germline V gene. The CDR3 is 17 residues long.

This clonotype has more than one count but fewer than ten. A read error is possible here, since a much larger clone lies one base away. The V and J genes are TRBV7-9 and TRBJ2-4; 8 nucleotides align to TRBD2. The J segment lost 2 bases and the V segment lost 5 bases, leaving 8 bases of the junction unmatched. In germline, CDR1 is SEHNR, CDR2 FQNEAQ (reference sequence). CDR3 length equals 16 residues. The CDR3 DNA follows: TGTGCCAGCAGCCCTACTAGCGGTGTAACCAAAAACATTCAGTACTTC. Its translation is CASSPTSGVTKNIQYF.

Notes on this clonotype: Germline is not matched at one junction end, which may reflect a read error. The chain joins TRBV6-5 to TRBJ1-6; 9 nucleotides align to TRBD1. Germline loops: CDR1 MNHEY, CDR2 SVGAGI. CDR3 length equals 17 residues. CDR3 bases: TGTGCCAGGAGTTCCGTGGACAGGGGTTCCTATAATTCACCCCTCCACTTT. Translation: CARSSVDRGSYNSPLHF.

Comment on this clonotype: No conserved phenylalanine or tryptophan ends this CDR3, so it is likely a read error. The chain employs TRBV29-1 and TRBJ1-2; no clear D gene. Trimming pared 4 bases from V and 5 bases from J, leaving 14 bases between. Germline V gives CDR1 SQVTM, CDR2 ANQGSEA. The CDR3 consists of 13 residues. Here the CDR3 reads CSVVAGLVYGYTL. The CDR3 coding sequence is TGCAGCGTTGTAGCAGGCCTTGTTTATGGCTACACCTTA.

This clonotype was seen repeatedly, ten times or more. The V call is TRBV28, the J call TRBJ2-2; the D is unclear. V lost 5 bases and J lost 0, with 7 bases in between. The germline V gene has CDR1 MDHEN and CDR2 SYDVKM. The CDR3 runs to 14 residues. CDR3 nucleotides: TGTGCCAGCAGTCGACATCCGAACACCGGGGAGCTGTTTTTT. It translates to CASSRHPNTGELFF.

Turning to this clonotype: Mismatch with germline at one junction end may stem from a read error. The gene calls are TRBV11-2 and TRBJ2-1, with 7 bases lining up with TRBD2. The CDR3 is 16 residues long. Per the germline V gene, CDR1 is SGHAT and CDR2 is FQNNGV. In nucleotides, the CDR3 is TGTATCAGCAGCTTAGAGCTCCTAGCGGAAATAAATGAGCAATTCTTC. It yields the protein CISSLELLAEINEQFF.